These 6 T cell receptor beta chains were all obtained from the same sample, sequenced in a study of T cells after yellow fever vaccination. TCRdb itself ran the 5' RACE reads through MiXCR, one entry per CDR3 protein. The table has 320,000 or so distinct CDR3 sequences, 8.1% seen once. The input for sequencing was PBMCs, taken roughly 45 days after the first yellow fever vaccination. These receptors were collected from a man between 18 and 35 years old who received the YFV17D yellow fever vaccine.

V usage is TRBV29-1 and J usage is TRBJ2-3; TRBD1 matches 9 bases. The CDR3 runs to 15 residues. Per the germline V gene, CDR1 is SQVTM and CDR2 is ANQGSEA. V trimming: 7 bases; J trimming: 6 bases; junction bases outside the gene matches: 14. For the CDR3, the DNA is TGCAGCGCCCTTGGGACAGGGAGGAACACGGATACGCAGTATTTT. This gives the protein CSALGTGRNTDTQYF.

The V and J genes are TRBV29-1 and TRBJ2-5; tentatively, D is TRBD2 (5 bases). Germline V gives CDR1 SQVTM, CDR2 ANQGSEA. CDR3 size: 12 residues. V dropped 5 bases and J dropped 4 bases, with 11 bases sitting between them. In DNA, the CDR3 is TGCAGCGTTAGGTTAGGAGGAGAGACCCAGTACTTC. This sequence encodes CSVRLGGETQYF.

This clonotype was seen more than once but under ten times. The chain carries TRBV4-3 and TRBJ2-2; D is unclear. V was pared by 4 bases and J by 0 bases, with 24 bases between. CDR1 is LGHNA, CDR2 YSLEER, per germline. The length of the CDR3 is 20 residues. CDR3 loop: CASSLPPSTLSLANTGELFF. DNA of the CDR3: TGCGCCAGCAGCCTCCCCCCCTCGACCCTCTCTCTCGCGAACACCGGGGAGCTGTTTTTT.

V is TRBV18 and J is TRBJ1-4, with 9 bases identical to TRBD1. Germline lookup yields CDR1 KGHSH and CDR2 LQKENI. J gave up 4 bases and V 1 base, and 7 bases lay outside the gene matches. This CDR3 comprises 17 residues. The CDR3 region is CASSPRYGTGINEKLFF. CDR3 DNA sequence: TGTGCCAGCTCACCACGTTATGGGACAGGGATTAATGAAAAACTGTTTTTT.

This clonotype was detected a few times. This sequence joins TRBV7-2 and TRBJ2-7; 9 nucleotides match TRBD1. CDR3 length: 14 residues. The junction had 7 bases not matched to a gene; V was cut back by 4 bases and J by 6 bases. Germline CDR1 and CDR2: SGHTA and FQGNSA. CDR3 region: CASSSGQGKSEQYF. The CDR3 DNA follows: TGTGCCAGCAGCTCGGGACAGGGAAAGTCCGAGCAGTACTTC. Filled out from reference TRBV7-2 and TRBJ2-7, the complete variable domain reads GAGVSQSPSNKVTEKGKDVELRCDPISGHTALYWYRQSLGQGLEFLIYFQGNSAPDKSGLPSDRFSAERTGGSVSTLTIQRTQQEDSAVYLCASSSGQGKSEQYFGPGTRLTVT.

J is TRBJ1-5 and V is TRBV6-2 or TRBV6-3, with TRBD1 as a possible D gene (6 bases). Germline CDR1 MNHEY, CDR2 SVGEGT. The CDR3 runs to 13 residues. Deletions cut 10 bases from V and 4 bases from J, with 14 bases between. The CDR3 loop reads CATRVTGNQPQHF. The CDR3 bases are TGTGCCACCAGAGTAACAGGGAATCAGCCCCAGCATTTT.